This TCR beta chain was retrieved from a study of shared clonotypes between healthy human individuals. General study results and limits: Against clonotypes common to all four donors, non-shared ones had lower generation probabilities.

Naive CD8 isolation took CD45RO-negative cells positively selected for CCR7 and excluded terminally differentiated effector memory CD45RA+ cells. HIV-negative, healthy adults without recent acute infections or vaccinations were the donors. Assay execution took place at the deep level. The table came from immunoSEQ multiplex PCR; TCRdb's copy has only in-frame clones and leaves some out. Counted here are around 600,000 clones, around 96% occurring once; the ten biggest clones make up approximately 0.12%. The V gene end was trimmed by 4 bases and the J gene end by 4 bases; junction bases not matched to a gene: 9. CDR1 SGHTS and CDR2 YDEGEE come from the germline V gene. The CDR3 contains 16 residues. Remarks on this clone: The antigen remains undetermined.

The chain links TRBV5-8 to TRBJ1-5; 9 nucleotides agree with TRBD1. The sequencing input was naive CD8+ T cells sorted from blood. The sequence was collected from a woman in her 30s in good health. The CDR3, as DNA: TGTGCCAGCAGCGATACAGGGGGCGCTTTTAATCAGCCCCAGCATTTT. Its protein product is CASSDTGGAFNQPQHF.